These 25 T cell receptor beta chains were sequenced from one sample in a study of blood T cell repertoires in COVID-19 (TCRdb year 2020). Receptors were amplified or captured by the immunoSEQ multiplex PCR assay. In TCRdb, the immuneACCESS table is reduced to in-frame sequences with V and J assigned. These tables do not hold every clone; where another copy was compared, an unresolved V gene accounts for under half, and the others remain unexplained. Recorded for this sample are 150,000 to 200,000 clones; 84% of them occurred a single time. Under 4% of the sample goes to the ten largest clones. The sample comprised PBMCs or T cells enriched from blood (not recorded which). The source of these receptors is a woman younger than 45 who had been exposed to COVID-19.

The chain combines TRBV10-1 with TRBJ1-1, with a tentative D call TRBD1 (5 bases). CDR3 length: 13 amino acids. The germline gives CDR1 WNHNN, CDR2 SYGVQD (reference sequence). V was pared by 11 bases and J by 1 base, with 14 bases between. The CDR3 sequence is CARIGDRNTEAFF. CDR3 nucleotides: TGCGCCCGCATTGGCGACAGGAACACTGAAGCTTTCTTT.

Only a few counts were recorded for this clone. The germline gene is not matched at one end of the junction; a read error may be the cause. The chain couples TRBV7-7 to TRBJ2-5; TRBD1 or TRBD2 may be the D gene (5 bases each). The CDR3 has 17 amino acids. The germline CDR1 and CDR2 sequences are SSHAT and FNYEAQ (reference sequence). In DNA form, the CDR3 reads TGTGCTAGCAGCTTAGGGACCGGGATTTCCACCGAGGAGACCCAGTACTTC. Protein: CASSLGTGISTEETQYF.

The genes are TRBV4-1 and TRBJ1-2, with D unclear. Germline V lookup: CDR1 MGHRA, CDR2 YSYEKL. Trimming pared 0 bases from V and 7 bases from J, leaving 24 bases between. CDR3 length equals 18 residues. CDR3 in DNA: TGCGCCAGCAGCCAAGATCTGGAGGAGGGAGGTGTTCTCGGTGGCTACACCTTC. Translated, it gives CASSQDLEEGGVLGGYTF.

The chain carries TRBV29-1 and TRBJ1-1; unclear D gene. CDR3 size: 10 residues. CDR1 is SQVTM, CDR2 ANQGSEA, per germline. V shed 4 bases and J shed 5 bases, with 5 bases lying between them. In nucleotides, the CDR3 is TGCAGCGTTGGACTTACTGAAGCTTTCTTT. It is translated as CSVGLTEAFF.

The chain uses TRBV4-1 and TRBJ1-3; D call uncertain. Germline V gene data show CDR1 as MGHRA and CDR2 as YSYEKL. Between the trimmed V and J ends, which lost 4 bases and 0 bases, there was a span of 10 bases. The CDR3 loop spans 15 amino acids. As DNA, the CDR3 is TGCGCCAGCAGCCCCACAGAACACTCTGGAAACACCATATATTTT. This encodes CASSPTEHSGNTIYF.

The chain couples TRBV2 to TRBJ1-5, with D uncertain. The germline CDR1 and CDR2 sequences are SNHLY and FYNNEI. The ends were cut back, 6 bases at V and 4 bases at J, with 10 bases in the middle. The CDR3 sequence is 13 residues long. CDR3 coding DNA: TGTGCCAGCAGGTTGACGGGGAATCAGCCCCAGCATTTT. This gives the protein CASRLTGNQPQHF.

The V and J genes are TRBV9 and TRBJ2-3, with 7 bases matching TRBD2. V trimming: 0 bases; J trimming: 1 base; junction bases outside the gene matches: 5. Per the germline V gene, CDR1 is SGDLS and CDR2 is YYNGEE. The CDR3 is 16 amino acids. The CDR3 loop reads CASSVGASGGTDTQYF. CDR3 nucleotide sequence: TGTGCCAGCAGCGTAGGTGCCAGCGGGGGCACAGATACGCAGTATTTT.

This chain joins TRBV19 and TRBJ2-3; 14 bases match TRBD2. CDR1 is LNHDA and CDR2 is SQIVND in the germline V gene (reference sequence). The CDR3 covers 18 residues. Germline trimming cut 3 bases from V and 1 base from J; bases unmatched to any gene: 6. In DNA form, the CDR3 reads TGTGCCAGTAGTATGAGAGCGGGACTAGCGGGGGGCACAGATACGCAGTATTTT. Amino acid sequence: CASSMRAGLAGGTDTQYF. The full variable domain, its missing parts supplied by reference TRBV19 and TRBJ2-3, is DGGITQSPKYLFRKEGQNVTLSCEQNLNHDAMYWYRQDPGQGLRLIYYSQIVNDFQKGDIAEGYSVSREKKESFPLTVTSAQKNPTAFYLCASSMRAGLAGGTDTQYFGPGTRLTVL.

The J gene is TRBJ1-2, the V gene TRBV20-1; weak D call: TRBD1 (5 bases). The CDR3 is 14 residues long. Germline V gives CDR1 DFQATT, CDR2 SNEGSKA (reference sequence). Trimming removed 3 bases at V and 8 bases at J, with 19 bases between. CDR3 in amino acids: CSASSRQSAGGYTF. The CDR3, as DNA: TGCAGTGCTAGTTCACGACAGTCTGCCGGCGGCTACACCTTC.

This clone appeared a few times. The rearrangement links TRBV6-2 or TRBV6-3 to TRBJ2-1; 7 nucleotides align to TRBD2. Germline V gene sequence: CDR1 MNHEY, CDR2 SVGEGT. The CDR3 extends over 15 amino acids. With V trimmed by 2 bases and J by 4 bases, 5 bases remained unmatched. Here the CDR3 reads CASSYGAGEYNEQFF. The CDR3 DNA reads as TGTGCCAGCAGTTACGGGGCGGGGGAGTACAATGAGCAGTTCTTC.

The CDR3 nucleotides read TGTGCCAGCAGCCCCTCAGGGGGCGGTCCTAACTATGGCTACACCTTC. Translating gives CASSPSGGGPNYGYTF. This rearrangement joins TRBV3-1 (or the pseudogene TRBV3-2) to TRBJ1-2, with 8 bases that match TRBD1. The CDR3 covers 16 residues. With 4 bases clipped from V and 0 bases from J, the junction kept 7 bases outside the gene matches. CDR1 and CDR2 (germline): LGHDT, YNNKEL (reference sequence).

This chain connects TRBV7-2 to TRBJ1-1; 7 nucleotides align to TRBD1. This CDR3 contains 14 residues. The V and J ends lost 5 bases and 0 bases, in that order; junction bases with no gene match: 3. Per the germline V gene, CDR1 is SGHTA and CDR2 is FQGNSA. In DNA, the CDR3 is TGTGCCAGCAGCCCGGGACAGATGAACACTGAAGCTTTCTTT. Translation: CASSPGQMNTEAFF.

The chain employs TRBV5-8 and TRBJ2-2; TRBD2 might be the D (6 bases). The CDR3 spans 13 residues. The ends were cut back, 4 bases at V and 4 bases at J, with 8 bases in the middle. The germline CDR1 and CDR2 sequences are SGHTS and YDEGEE. The CDR3 sequence is CASSGGGTGELFF. CDR3 bases: TGTGCCAGCAGCGGGGGAGGCACCGGGGAGCTGTTTTTT.

In this sample, this clone turned up a few times. The chain links TRBV30 to TRBJ1-2; D is unclear. This CDR3 is 12 amino acids long. Trimming stripped 5 bases from V and 4 bases from J, with 11 bases between. The germline V gene has CDR1 GTSNPN and CDR2 SVGIG (reference sequence). CDR3 nucleotide sequence: TGTGCCTGGGCCGGCGGATCCTATGGCTACACCTTC. It translates to CAWAGGSYGYTF.

The chain links TRBV7-9 to TRBJ1-5, with TRBD1 matching over 10 bases. The CDR3 runs to 12 residues. Germline V lookup: CDR1 SEHNR, CDR2 FQNEAQ (reference sequence). V was clipped by 4 bases and J by 15 bases; unmatched bases: 6. The CDR3 is CASSYGQGGRHF. In DNA, the CDR3 is TGTGCCAGCAGCTACGGACAGGGGGGTCGGCATTTT.

The V and J genes are TRBV2 and TRBJ2-7; no clear D gene. The CDR3 has 10 residues. In germline, CDR1 is SNHLY, CDR2 FYNNEI. Trimming cost V 11 bases and J 0 bases, with 5 bases left between them. The CDR3 DNA follows: TGTGCCCACAGCTCCTACGAGCAGTACTTC. This translates into CAHSSYEQYF.

The rearrangement uses TRBV7-2 and TRBJ2-1, with 14 bases fitting TRBD2. The CDR3 length is 16 residues. V shed 5 bases and J 10 bases; nucleotides not matched to a gene: 10. Germline CDR1 SGHTA, CDR2 FQGNSA. The CDR3 coding sequence is TGTGCCAGCAGCCTTTGGACTAGCGGGGGGCGGAAAGAGCAGTTCTTC. Protein sequence: CASSLWTSGGRKEQFF.

The chain uses TRBV30 and TRBJ1-2; D uncertain. This CDR3 region has 14 residues. Germline CDR1 reads GTSNPN; CDR2 reads SVGIG (reference sequence). V was pared by 2 bases and J by 2 bases, with 12 bases between. CDR3 DNA: TGTGCCTGGAGTCTAACACAGCAGAACTATGGCTACACCTTC. It yields the protein CAWSLTQQNYGYTF.

The chain combines TRBV19 with TRBJ1-2, with D unclear. V gave up 1 base and J gave up 0 bases, with 6 bases separating them. Germline V gene lookup returns CDR1 LNHDA and CDR2 SQIVND (reference sequence). The CDR3 extends over 14 amino acids. CDR3 DNA sequence: TGTGCCAGTAGTATAGCCCTCGCTAACTATGGCTACACCTTC. This sequence encodes CASSIALANYGYTF. The entire variable domain, with the rest obtained from reference TRBV19 and TRBJ1-2, is as follows: DGGITQSPKYLFRKEGQNVTLSCEQNLNHDAMYWYRQDPGQGLRLIYYSQIVNDFQKGDIAEGYSVSREKKESFPLTVTSAQKNPTAFYLCASSIALANYGYTFGSGTRLTVV.

This clone was observed a few times. This chain uses TRBV2 with TRBJ1-1; D is undetermined. Trimming took off 3 bases at V and 4 bases at J, with 9 bases between the two ends. The CDR3 spans 13 residues. In germline, CDR1 is SNHLY, CDR2 FYNNEI. CDR3 sequence: CASSDRPGTEAFF. As DNA, the CDR3 is TGTGCCAGCAGTGACCGACCGGGCACTGAAGCTTTCTTT.

V and J are TRBV19 and TRBJ2-7; D is uncertain. The germline V gene has CDR1 LNHDA and CDR2 SQIVND (reference sequence). V was trimmed by 5 bases and J by 4 bases, leaving 15 bases between them. The CDR3 spans 14 residues. CDR3 bases: TGTGCCAGTAGTTCCCGACAAGATTCTTACGAGCAGTACTTC. Translated: CASSSRQDSYEQYF. Drawing the rest from reference TRBV19 and TRBJ2-7, the complete variable domain is DGGITQSPKYLFRKEGQNVTLSCEQNLNHDAMYWYRQDPGQGLRLIYYSQIVNDFQKGDIAEGYSVSREKKESFPLTVTSAQKNPTAFYLCASSSRQDSYEQYFGPGTRLTVT.

This chain uses TRBV9 with TRBJ2-3; TRBD1 is a possible D gene (6 bases). V shed 4 bases and J shed 0 bases, with 12 bases lying between them. Germline-derived CDR1 and CDR2 are SGDLS and YYNGEE. This CDR3 region has 15 residues. The CDR3 here is CASSTRTVSTDTQYF. As DNA, the CDR3 is TGTGCCAGCAGCACGAGGACAGTAAGCACAGATACGCAGTATTTT. Looking up the rest from reference TRBV9 and TRBJ2-3 gives the full variable domain: DSGVTQTPKHLITATGQRVTLRCSPRSGDLSVYWYQQSLDQGLQFLIQYYNGEERAKGNILERFSAQQFPDLHSELNLSSLELGDSALYFCASSTRTVSTDTQYFGPGTRLTVL.

V usage is TRBV2 and J usage is TRBJ2-2; TRBD2 matches at 8 bases. Germline CDR1 and CDR2: SNHLY and FYNNEI. The trim removed 7 bases at V and 6 bases at J, leaving 13 bases unmatched. The CDR3 is 16 residues long. The CDR3 nucleotides read TGTGCCAGCACTACCCGAACGGGGGGGCTTGCCGGGGAGCTGTTTTTT. Its translation is CASTTRTGGLAGELFF.

This chain links TRBV2 with TRBJ1-5; a weak D match, TRBD1 (5 bases). The CDR3 has 15 amino acids. Trimming shortened V by 3 bases and J by 2 bases, and 11 bases separated the two germline ends. The V gene's germline CDR1 is SNHLY and CDR2 FYNNEI. DNA of the CDR3: TGTGCCAGCAGTGAGCAGGGTCGGGGCAATCAGCCCCAGCATTTT. Its translation is CASSEQGRGNQPQHF.

This clone was seen once. J is TRBJ2-2 and V is TRBV3-1 (or the pseudogene TRBV3-2); TRBD2 might be the D (6 bases). The ends were cut back, 0 bases at V and 5 bases at J, with 13 bases in the middle. The germline V gene has CDR1 LGHDT and CDR2 YNNKEL (reference sequence). The CDR3 totals 16 residues. CDR3 loop: CASSQDAGTATGELFF. The CDR3 DNA is TGTGCCAGCAGCCAAGATGCGGGGACGGCGACCGGGGAGCTGTTTTTT.